The source of this T cell receptor beta chain is a study of blood T cells in healthy people across ages. Findings of the study overall: Fewer expanded clones and more diversity marked long-lived versus aged donors.

About this clonotype itself: Its matching antigen is unknown.

Together with a sample-barcoded 5' primer, a J-beta primer mix was included in a second PCR lasting about 7 to 11 cycles. Every individual sample yielded 2.5 million or more paired-end reads (each containing CDR3). TCRdb analysed the 5' RACE reads with MiXCR anew, one entry per CDR3 protein. The sample yields about a million distinct CDR3 sequences, roughly 50% seen once. Trimming took 7 bases from V and 0 from J, leaving 21 bases between them. CDR3 size: 17 residues. Germline-derived CDR1 and CDR2 are SGDLS and YYNGEE. This chain uses TRBV9 with TRBJ2-3; tentative D call: TRBD1 (5 bases). The TCR was taken from an older woman in good health. Sample: blood. Written as DNA, the CDR3 is TGTGCCAGCCCGAGTGGGCCTGGGGCACCAAGCACAGATACGCAGTATTTT. Residues: CASPSGPGAPSTDTQYF.